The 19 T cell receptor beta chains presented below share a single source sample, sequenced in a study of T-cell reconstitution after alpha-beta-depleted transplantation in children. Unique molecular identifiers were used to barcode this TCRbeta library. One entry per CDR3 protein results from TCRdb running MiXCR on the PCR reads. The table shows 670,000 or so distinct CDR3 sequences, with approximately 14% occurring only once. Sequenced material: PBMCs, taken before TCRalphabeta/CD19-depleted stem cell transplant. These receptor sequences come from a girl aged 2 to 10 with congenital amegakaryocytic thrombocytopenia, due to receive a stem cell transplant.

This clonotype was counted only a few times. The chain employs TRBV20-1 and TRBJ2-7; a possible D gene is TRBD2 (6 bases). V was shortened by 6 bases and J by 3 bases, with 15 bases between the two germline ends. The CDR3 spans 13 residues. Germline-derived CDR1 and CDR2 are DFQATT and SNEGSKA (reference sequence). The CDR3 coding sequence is TGCAGTGCAAGGGACTCCCTCGGCTACGAGCAGTACTTC. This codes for CSARDSLGYEQYF.

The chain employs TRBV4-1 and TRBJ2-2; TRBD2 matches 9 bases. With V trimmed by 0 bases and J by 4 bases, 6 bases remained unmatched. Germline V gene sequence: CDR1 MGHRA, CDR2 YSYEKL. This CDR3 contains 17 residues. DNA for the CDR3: TGCGCCAGCAGCCAAGATCAGTCTAGCGGGGCCACCGGGGAGCTGTTTTTT. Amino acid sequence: CASSQDQSSGATGELFF.

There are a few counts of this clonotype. CDR3 region: CRATRREGLYEQFF. CDR3 DNA sequence: TGCAGGGCCACTCGGCGGGAGGGCCTGTATGAGCAGTTCTTC. The chain couples TRBV20-1 to TRBJ2-1; 9 bases map to TRBD2. The V gene's germline CDR1 is DFQATT and CDR2 SNEGSKA (reference sequence). The CDR3 covers 14 residues.

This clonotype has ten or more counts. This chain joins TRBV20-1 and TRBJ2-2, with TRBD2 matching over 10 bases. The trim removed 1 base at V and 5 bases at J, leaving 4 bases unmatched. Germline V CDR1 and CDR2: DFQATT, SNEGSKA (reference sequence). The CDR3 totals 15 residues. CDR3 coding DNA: TGCAGTGCTAGAGCTAGCGGGAGAGATACCGGGGAGCTGTTTTTT. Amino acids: CSARASGRDTGELFF.

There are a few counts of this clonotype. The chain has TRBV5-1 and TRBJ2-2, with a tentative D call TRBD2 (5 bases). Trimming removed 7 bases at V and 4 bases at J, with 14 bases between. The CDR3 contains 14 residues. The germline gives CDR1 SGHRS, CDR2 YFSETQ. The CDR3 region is CASALGLPTGELFF. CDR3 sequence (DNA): TGCGCCAGCGCCCTAGGACTCCCCACCGGGGAGCTGTTTTTT. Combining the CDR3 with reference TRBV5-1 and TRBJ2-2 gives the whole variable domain KAGVTQTPRYLIKTRGQQVTLSCSPISGHRSVSWYQQTPGQGLQFLFEYFSETQRNKGNFPGRFSGRQFSNSRSEMNVSTLELGDSALYLCASALGLPTGELFFGEGSRLTVL.

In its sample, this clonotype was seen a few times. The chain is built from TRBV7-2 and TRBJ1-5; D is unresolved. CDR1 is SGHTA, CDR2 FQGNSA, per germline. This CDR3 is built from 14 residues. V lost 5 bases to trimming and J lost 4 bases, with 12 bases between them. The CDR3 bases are TGTGCCAGCAGCCGCCCGGATCGTAATCAGCCCCAGCATTTT. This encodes CASSRPDRNQPQHF.

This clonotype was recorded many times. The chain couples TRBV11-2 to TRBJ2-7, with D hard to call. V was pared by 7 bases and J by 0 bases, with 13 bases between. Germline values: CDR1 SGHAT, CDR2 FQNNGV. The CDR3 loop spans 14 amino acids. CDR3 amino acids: CASTLNQISYEQYF. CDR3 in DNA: TGTGCCAGCACCCTTAACCAGATCTCCTACGAGCAGTACTTC.

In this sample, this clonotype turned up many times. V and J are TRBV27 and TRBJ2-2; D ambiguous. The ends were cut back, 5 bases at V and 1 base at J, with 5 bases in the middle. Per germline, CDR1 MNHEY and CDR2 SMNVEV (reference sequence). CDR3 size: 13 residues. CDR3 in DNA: TGTGCCAGCAGTACCCTGAACACCGGGGAGCTGTTTTTT. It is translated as CASSTLNTGELFF.

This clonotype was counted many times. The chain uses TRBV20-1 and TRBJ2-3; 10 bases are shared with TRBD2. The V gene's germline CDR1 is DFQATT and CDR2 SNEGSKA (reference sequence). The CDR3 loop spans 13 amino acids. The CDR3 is CSAELAGTDTQYF. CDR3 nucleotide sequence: TGCAGCGCGGAACTAGCGGGAACAGATACGCAGTATTTT.

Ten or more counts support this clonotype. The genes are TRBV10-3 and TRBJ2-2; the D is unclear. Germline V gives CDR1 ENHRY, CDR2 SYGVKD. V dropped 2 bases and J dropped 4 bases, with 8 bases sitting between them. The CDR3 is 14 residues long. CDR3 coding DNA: TGTGCCATCAGTGAGCCCCCCGGCACCGGGGAGCTGTTTTTT. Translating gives CAISEPPGTGELFF.

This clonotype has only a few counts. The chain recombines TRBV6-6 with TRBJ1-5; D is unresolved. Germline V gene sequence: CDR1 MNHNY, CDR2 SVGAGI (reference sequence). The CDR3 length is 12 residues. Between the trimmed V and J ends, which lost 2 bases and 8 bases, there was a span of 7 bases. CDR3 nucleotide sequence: TGTGCCAGCAGTTACGAGGCAGAGCCCCAGCATTTT. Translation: CASSYEAEPQHF.

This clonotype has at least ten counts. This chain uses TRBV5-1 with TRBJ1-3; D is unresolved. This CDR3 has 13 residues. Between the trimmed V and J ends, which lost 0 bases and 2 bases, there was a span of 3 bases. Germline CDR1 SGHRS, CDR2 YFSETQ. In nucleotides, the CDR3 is TGCGCCAGCAGCTTGGGGGCTGGAAACACCATATATTTT. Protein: CASSLGAGNTIYF.

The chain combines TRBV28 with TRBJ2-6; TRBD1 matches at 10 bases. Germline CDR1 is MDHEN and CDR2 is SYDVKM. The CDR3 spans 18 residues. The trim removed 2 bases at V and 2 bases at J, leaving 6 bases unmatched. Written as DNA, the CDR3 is TGTGCCAGCAGTTTAGGTCTTGGACAGGGGGCTGGGGCCAACGTCCTGACTTTC. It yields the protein CASSLGLGQGAGANVLTF.

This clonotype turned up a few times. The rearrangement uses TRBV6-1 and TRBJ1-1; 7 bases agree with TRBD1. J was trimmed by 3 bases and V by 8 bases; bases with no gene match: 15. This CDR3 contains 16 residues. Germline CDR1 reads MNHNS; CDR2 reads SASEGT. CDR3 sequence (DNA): TGTGCCAGCCGACCAAGACTGACAGGGAGGCACACTGAAGCTTTCTTT. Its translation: CASRPRLTGRHTEAFF.

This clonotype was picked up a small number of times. The CDR3 loop reads CSAAGLAGGLIYNEQFF. CDR3 in DNA: TGCAGTGCCGCGGGGCTAGCGGGAGGGCTAATCTACAATGAGCAGTTCTTC. The chain has TRBV20-1 and TRBJ2-1, with TRBD2 matching over 12 bases. Germline CDR1 and CDR2: DFQATT and SNEGSKA (reference sequence). This CDR3 contains 17 residues. J lost 3 bases, V lost 6 bases, and 12 bases had no gene match.

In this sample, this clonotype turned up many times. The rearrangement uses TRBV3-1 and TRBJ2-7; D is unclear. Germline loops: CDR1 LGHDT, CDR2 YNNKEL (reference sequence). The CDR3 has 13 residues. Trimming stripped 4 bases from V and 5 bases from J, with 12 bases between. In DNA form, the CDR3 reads TGTGCCAGCAGCCGGATTCCCGTCCACGAGCAGTACTTC. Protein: CASSRIPVHEQYF.

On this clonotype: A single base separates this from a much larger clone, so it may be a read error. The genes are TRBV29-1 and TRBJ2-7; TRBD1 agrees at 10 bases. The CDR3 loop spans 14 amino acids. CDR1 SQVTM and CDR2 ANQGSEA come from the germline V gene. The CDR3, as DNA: TGCAGCGTTGAATCCCGGGACAGGGGTTACGAGCAGCACTTC. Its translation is CSVESRDRGYEQHF.

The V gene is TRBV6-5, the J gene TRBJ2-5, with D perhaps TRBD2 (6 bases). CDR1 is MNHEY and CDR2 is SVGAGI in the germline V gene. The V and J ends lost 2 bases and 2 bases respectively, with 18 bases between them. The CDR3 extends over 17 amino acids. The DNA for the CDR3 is TGTGCCAGCAGTTACGGGCGGCGGAGGGGATTTCAAGAGACCCAGTACTTC. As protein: CASSYGRRRGFQETQYF.

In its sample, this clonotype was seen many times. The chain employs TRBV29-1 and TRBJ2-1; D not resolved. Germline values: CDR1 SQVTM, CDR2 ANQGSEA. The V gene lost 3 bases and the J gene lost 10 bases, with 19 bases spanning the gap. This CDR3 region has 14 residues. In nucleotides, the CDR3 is TGCAGCGTTGACAGGTTGAGGCTCAGCGTCGAGCAGTTCTTC. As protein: CSVDRLRLSVEQFF.